Listed below are T cell receptor beta chains from one sample, sequenced in a study of OX40 agonist ivuxolimab in advanced cancers. Using immunoSEQ multiplex PCR, the repertoire was profiled, and TCRdb retains in-frame clones only, with some absent. The repertoire holds tens of thousands of clones, with roughly nine tenths as singletons. Sequencing used CD4+ or CD8+ T cells sorted from blood, obtained in a trial of the OX40 agonist ivuxolimab. The receptors were gathered from an adult with an advanced solid tumor such as melanoma, head and neck, liver or kidney cancer. CDR3s leave out the opening cysteine and the closing phenylalanine or tryptophan. The size entry is marked missing in some rows and otherwise reads once, few, many or a size class.

V gene: TRBV29-1
clone size: -
J gene: TRBJ2-1
CDR3 protein: SGQGWGAPTGEQF

V gene: TRBV6-1
clone size: medium-sized
J gene: TRBJ2-7
CDR3 protein: ASSAARSQNEQY

V gene: TRBV5-1
clone size: -
J gene: TRBJ2-1
CDR3 protein: ASSYTLFGRHNEQF

V gene: TRBV5-6
clone size: -
J gene: TRBJ2-7
CDR3 protein: ASSSAGRNEQY

V gene: TRBV7-9
clone size: -
J gene: TRBJ2-1
CDR3 protein: ASSPLRDVGGF

V gene: TRBV18
clone size: -
J gene: TRBJ2-1
CDR3 protein: ASSLAGLGGEQF

V gene: TRBV10-3
clone size: -
J gene: TRBJ1-2
CDR3 protein: ATSGGRDNGYT

V gene: TRBV10-3
clone size: -
J gene: TRBJ2-7
CDR3 protein: AISEGGRRAYEQY

V gene: TRBV18
clone size: once
J gene: TRBJ1-4
CDR3 protein: ASSPFQRQAGTEKLF

V gene: TRBV19
clone size: -
J gene: TRBJ1-1
CDR3 protein: ASSIVRGIWNTEAF

V gene: TRBV7-8
clone size: few
J gene: TRBJ2-1
CDR3 protein: ASSLAAGGNEQF

V gene: TRBV7-9
clone size: few
J gene: TRBJ1-5
CDR3 protein: ASSLVNQPQH

V gene: TRBV28
clone size: -
J gene: TRBJ2-1
CDR3 protein: ASSLDIMDEQF

V gene: TRBV11-2
clone size: -
J gene: TRBJ2-7
CDR3 protein: ASSQDSYEQY

V gene: TRBV7-9
clone size: -
J gene: TRBJ2-3
CDR3 protein: ASSPRTLKRVWTQY

V gene: TRBV5-6
clone size: -
J gene: TRBJ2-5
CDR3 protein: ASSLRGLPTQY

V gene: TRBV5-1
clone size: -
J gene: TRBJ2-5
CDR3 protein: ASSSGTGAETQY

V gene: TRBV6-5
clone size: -
J gene: TRBJ2-7
CDR3 protein: ASSPDIRSSYEQY

V gene: TRBV4-2
clone size: -
J gene: TRBJ2-3
CDR3 protein: ASSRGSSTDTQY

V gene: TRBV7-2
clone size: -
J gene: TRBJ2-1
CDR3 protein: ASSLEGGLPYNEQF

V gene: TRBV28
clone size: -
J gene: TRBJ2-2
CDR3 protein: ASSLSGRAGTGELF

V gene: TRBV10-3
clone size: -
J gene: TRBJ2-2
CDR3 protein: AIGGAGELF

V gene: TRBV11-2
clone size: once
J gene: TRBJ1-3
CDR3 protein: ASQGSSGNTIY

V gene: TRBV5-1
clone size: -
J gene: TRBJ2-3
CDR3 protein: ASTLRGFDTDTQY

V gene: TRBV20-1
clone size: -
J gene: TRBJ2-7
CDR3 protein: SATLIDEQY

V gene: TRBV7-9
clone size: -
J gene: TRBJ1-4
CDR3 protein: ARRGGVGEKLF

V gene: TRBV6-6
clone size: -
J gene: TRBJ2-7
CDR3 protein: ASRELAGHSYEQY

V gene: TRBV21-1
clone size: -
J gene: TRBJ2-6
CDR3 protein: ASRRQGSFSGANVLT

V gene: TRBV10-3
clone size: -
J gene: TRBJ2-7
CDR3 protein: AISDRAYEQY

V gene: TRBV25-1
clone size: -
J gene: TRBJ2-1
CDR3 protein: ASSAGLINNEQF

V gene: TRBV7-9
clone size: -
J gene: TRBJ1-3
CDR3 protein: ASSPYRGRQGNTIY

V gene: TRBV7-6
clone size: -
J gene: TRBJ1-1
CDR3 protein: ASSLEVMNTEAF

V gene: TRBV30
clone size: -
J gene: TRBJ1-2
CDR3 protein: AWRDHPYGYT

V gene: TRBV2
clone size: -
J gene: TRBJ2-1
CDR3 protein: ASSDRTSGRSYNEQF

V gene: TRBV28
clone size: -
J gene: TRBJ1-2
CDR3 protein: ASTRDRNYGYT

V gene: TRBV7-9
clone size: -
J gene: TRBJ2-7
CDR3 protein: ASSPRLYEQY

V gene: TRBV5-5
clone size: -
J gene: TRBJ2-7
CDR3 protein: ASSLGIGQMFYEQY

V gene: TRBV5-6
clone size: few
J gene: TRBJ2-3
CDR3 protein: ASSPGLGDTQY

V gene: TRBV30
clone size: -
J gene: TRBJ2-7
CDR3 protein: AWSKANYEQY